What follows is one T cell receptor (beta chain) and its context. Its antigen is not known. The source of the sample is a study of a mutant IDH1 vaccine in newly diagnosed glioma. General observations from the study: Alterations occurring in top peripheral T cell clonotypes seemed unrelated to pseudoprogression.

Trimming pared 3 bases from V and 6 bases from J, leaving 10 bases between. Germline values: CDR1 SGHNT, CDR2 YYREEE (reference sequence). The CDR3 is 13 amino acids. Sequenced by immunoSEQ multiplex PCR; TCRdb stores in-frame clones only, minus some. Here the sample spans over 55,000 clones, more than 70% being singletons. Time point here: baseline, week 1 (first vaccination visit). Described treatment: pre-vaccination baseline after standard-of-care therapy. There were new WHO grade 3 or 4 astrocytomas in the donors, and these were IDH1-mutant and ATRX-lost. Sequencing was performed on peripheral blood mononuclear cells (PBMCs), taken from a glioma patient treated with radiotherapy, temozolomide or both. V usage is TRBV5-4 and J usage is TRBJ1-5; perhaps TRBD1 as D (5 bases). The clonotype originates from a woman aged 18 to 35 with glioma. Some clones in this sample may be carry-over from other donors' samples. Here the CDR3 DNA reads TGTGCCAGCAGCTCCCAGGGTAGTCAGCCCCAGCATTTT. It codes for CASSSQGSQPQHF.